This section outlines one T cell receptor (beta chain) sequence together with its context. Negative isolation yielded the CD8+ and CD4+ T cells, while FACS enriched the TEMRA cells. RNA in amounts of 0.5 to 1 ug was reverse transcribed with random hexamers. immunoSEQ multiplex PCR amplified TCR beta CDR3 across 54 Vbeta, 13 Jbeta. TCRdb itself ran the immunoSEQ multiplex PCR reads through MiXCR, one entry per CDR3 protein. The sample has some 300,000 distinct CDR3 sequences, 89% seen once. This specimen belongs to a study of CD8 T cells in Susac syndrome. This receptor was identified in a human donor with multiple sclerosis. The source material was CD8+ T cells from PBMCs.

The CDR3 here is CASSQGDSGPGDTQYF. CDR3 in DNA: TGTGCCAGCAGCCAAGGGGATAGCGGGCCGGGGGATACGCAGTATTTT. The chain combines TRBV3-1 with TRBJ2-3; 7 bases align to TRBD2. V trimming: 1 base; J trimming: 6 bases; junction bases outside the gene matches: 10. The CDR3 is 16 residues long. The V gene's germline CDR1 is LGHDT and CDR2 YNNKEL (reference sequence).